The clone carrying this T cell receptor beta chain showed up just a few times. This sample also contains other DNA sequences that code for the same CDR3. The data were taken from a study of blood T cell repertoires in COVID-19. Across the study: Acute-phase and convalescent COVID-19 samples originated in the United States, Italy and Spain. In each case, the material was cDNA or gDNA derived from T cells, B-cell-depleted T cells, or PBMCs.

Germline lookup yields CDR1 LGHNA and CDR2 YSLEER. Trimming removed 1 base at V and 0 bases at J, with 10 bases between. This CDR3 has 15 amino acids. In the original analysis: Using reference gene primer amplification, nucleated cell counts were estimated. The repertoire was sequenced with immunoSEQ multiplex PCR; TCRdb's copy has only in-frame clones and lacks some. V and J calls plus clone size are reproduced from that table; the DNA served to infer D and trimming. This table has 90,000 to 120,000 clones, over 60% appearing once. Input material: peripheral blood. This clonotype was sampled from a man between 65 and 80 years old with acute or convalescent COVID-19. The chain carries TRBV4-3 and TRBJ2-7, with D perhaps matching TRBD1 (5 bases). The CDR3 loop is CASSQVYDSSYEQYF. Here the CDR3 DNA reads TGCGCCAGCAGCCAAGTTTACGACAGCTCCTACGAGCAGTACTTC.